This TCR beta chain was sequenced in a study of T cell responses to AZD1222 COVID-19 vaccine. The repertoire was sequenced with immunoSEQ multiplex PCR; TCRdb's copy has only in-frame clones and lacks some. This sample carries some 200,000 clones, just over 90% of them seen once, and the ten largest clones take approximately 1%. The CDR3 is 13 amino acids. CDR1 and CDR2 from the germline V gene are LNHNV and YYDKDF (reference sequence). Trimming left V 0 bases short and J 11 bases short, with 11 bases between. The source of this sequence is an adult in good health. The specimen comprised peripheral blood, sampled on day 0 of MenACWY control vaccination. This rearrangement joins TRBV15 to TRBJ1-5; D unclear. CDR3 coding DNA: TGTGCCACCAGCAGAGATTCCTCCGGGACCCAGCATTTT. Translation: CATSRDSSGTQHF. Looking up the rest from reference TRBV15 and TRBJ1-5 gives the full variable domain: DAMVIQNPRYQVTQFGKPVTLSCSQTLNHNVMYWYQQKSSQAPKLLFHYYDKDFNNEADTPDNFQSRRPNTSFCFLDIRSPGLGDTAMYLCATSRDSSGTQHFGDGTRLSIL.